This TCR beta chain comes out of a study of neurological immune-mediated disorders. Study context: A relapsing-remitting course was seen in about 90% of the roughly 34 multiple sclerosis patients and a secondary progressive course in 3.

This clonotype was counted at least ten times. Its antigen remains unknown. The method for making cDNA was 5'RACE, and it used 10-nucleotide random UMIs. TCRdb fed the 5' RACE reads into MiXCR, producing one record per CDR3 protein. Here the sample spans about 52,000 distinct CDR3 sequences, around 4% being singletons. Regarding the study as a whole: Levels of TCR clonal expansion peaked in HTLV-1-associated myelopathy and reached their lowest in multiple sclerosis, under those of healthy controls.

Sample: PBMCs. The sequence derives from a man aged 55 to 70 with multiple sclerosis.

The CDR3 coding sequence is TGCAGTGCCCTGCCCCTAGCCAAAAACATTCAGTACTTC. Translation: CSALPLAKNIQYF. The chain uses TRBV20-1 and TRBJ2-4; no definite D call. Deletions cut 6 bases from V and 0 bases from J, with 9 bases between. The CDR3 runs to 13 residues. Looked up from germline, CDR1 is DFQATT and CDR2 is SNEGSKA (reference sequence).